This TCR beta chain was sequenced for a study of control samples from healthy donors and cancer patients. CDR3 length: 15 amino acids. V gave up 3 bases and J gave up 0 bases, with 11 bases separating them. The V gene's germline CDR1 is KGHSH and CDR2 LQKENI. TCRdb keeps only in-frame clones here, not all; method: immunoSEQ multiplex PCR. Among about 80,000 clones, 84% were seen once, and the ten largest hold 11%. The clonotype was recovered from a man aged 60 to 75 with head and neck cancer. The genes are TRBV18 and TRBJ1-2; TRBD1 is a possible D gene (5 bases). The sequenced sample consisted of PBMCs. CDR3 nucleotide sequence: TGTGCCAGCTCACCGGTCAGGGCCGCTAACTATGGCTACACCTTC. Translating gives CASSPVRAANYGYTF.